This entry lists 32 T cell receptor beta chains sequenced from one sample in a study of blood T cell repertoires in COVID-19. Produced via immunoSEQ multiplex PCR; TCRdb's table is partial and in-frame only. The sample carries approximately 270,000 clones, around 90% recorded once. Input material: PBMCs or T cells enriched from blood (not recorded which). The receptors here all came from a human donor in a cohort exposed to, infected with or recovered from COVID-19 (not recorded which). The donor label of this sample is uncertain.

V is TRBV27 and J is TRBJ2-2; a possible D gene is TRBD2 (6 bases). Germline V gives CDR1 MNHEY, CDR2 SMNVEV (reference sequence). This CDR3 spans 14 amino acids. The germline V and J ends were trimmed by 3 bases and 5 bases, with 10 bases remaining between them. The CDR3 DNA follows: TGTGCCAGCAGTTTCGGGGGTGGGACCGGGGAGCTGTTTTTT. The encoded protein is CASSFGGGTGELFF.

V and J are TRBV27 and TRBJ2-3; unclear D gene. Looked up from germline, CDR1 is MNHEY and CDR2 is SMNVEV (reference sequence). The CDR3 contains 15 residues. With 2 bases removed from V and 6 bases from J, the gap between germline ends came to 15 bases. In nucleotides, the CDR3 is TGTGCCAGCAGTTTAGAGTCCCCCGGGTACGATACGCAGTATTTT. This translates into CASSLESPGYDTQYF.

The J gene is TRBJ2-3, the V gene TRBV10-3; weak D call: TRBD1 (6 bases). In germline, CDR1 is ENHRY, CDR2 SYGVKD. The ends were cut back, 5 bases at V and 1 base at J, with 13 bases in the middle. The CDR3 runs to 15 residues. Here the CDR3 reads CAISRGEGGTDTQYF. CDR3 DNA: TGTGCCATCAGTCGTGGCGAGGGGGGCACAGATACGCAGTATTTT.

In its sample, this clone was seen once. The rearrangement uses TRBV6-6 and TRBJ1-5; 9 nucleotides align to TRBD1. V dropped 6 bases and J dropped 2; count of bases not matched to a gene: 8. The CDR3 extends over 16 amino acids. CDR1 is MNHNY, CDR2 SVGAGI, per germline (reference sequence). The CDR3 DNA follows: TGTGCCAGCAGCTCCTCTACAGGGGGCGGCAATCAGCCCCAGCATTTT. Protein product: CASSSSTGGGNQPQHF.

The rearrangement uses TRBV12-3 or TRBV12-4 and TRBJ2-2; a possible D gene is TRBD1 (5 bases). V was pared by 5 bases and J by 6 bases, with 10 bases between. The length of the CDR3 is 13 residues. Here the CDR3 reads CASSLRVPGELFF. The CDR3 DNA sequence: TGTGCCAGCAGTCTCAGGGTCCCCGGGGAGCTGTTTTTT.

This chain connects TRBV6-1 to TRBJ2-7; maybe TRBD2 (6 bases). V was trimmed by 0 bases and J by 0 bases, leaving 15 bases between them. Germline V gene data show CDR1 as MNHNS and CDR2 as SASEGT. CDR3 length: 17 amino acids. The CDR3 spells CASSEASGTVSSYEQYF. The CDR3, as DNA: TGTGCCAGCAGTGAAGCCTCCGGGACTGTGAGCTCCTACGAGCAGTACTTC.

The rearrangement joins TRBV5-8 to TRBJ1-6; TRBD1 matches 7 bases. The germline V gene has CDR1 SGHTS and CDR2 YDEGEE. This CDR3 spans 13 amino acids. V was clipped by 6 bases and J by 6 bases; unmatched bases: 3. Here the CDR3 DNA reads TGTGCCAGCACGGGACAGTTTAATTCACCCCTCCACTTT. Its protein is CASTGQFNSPLHF. Full variable domain (rest looked up from reference TRBV5-8 and TRBJ1-6): EAGVTQSPTHLIKTRGQQATLRCSPISGHTSVYWYQQALGLGLQFLLWYDEGEERNRGNFPPRFSGRQFPNYSSELNVNALELEDSALYLCASTGQFNSPLHFGNGTRLTVT.

The rearrangement links TRBV9 to TRBJ2-3, with 7 bases that match TRBD2. This CDR3 comprises 16 residues. V gave up 0 bases and J gave up 2 bases; unmatched junction bases: 6. Germline values: CDR1 SGDLS, CDR2 YYNGEE. CDR3 nucleotides: TGTGCCAGCAGCGTAGGTAGCGGGTCATACACAGATACGCAGTATTTT. Its protein product is CASSVGSGSYTDTQYF.

The chain recombines TRBV5-6 with TRBJ2-3, with D uncertain. The CDR3 totals 15 residues. Germline values: CDR1 SGHDT, CDR2 YYEEEE. Trimming pared 0 bases from V and 0 bases from J, leaving 8 bases between. The CDR3 reads CASSLGQVSTDTQYF. In nucleotides, the CDR3 is TGTGCCAGCAGCTTGGGGCAGGTCAGCACAGATACGCAGTATTTT.

V usage is TRBV6-5 and J usage is TRBJ1-4; perhaps TRBD1 as D (5 bases). The V gene's germline CDR1 is MNHEY and CDR2 SVGAGI. Trimming cost V 0 bases and J 6 bases, with 11 bases left between them. The CDR3 sequence is 15 residues long. CDR3 protein: CASSYSRDGYEKLFF. The CDR3 nucleotides are TGTGCCAGCAGTTACTCGCGGGACGGCTATGAAAAACTGTTTTTT.

This chain connects TRBV30 to TRBJ2-2; no firm D call. The ends were cut back, 3 bases at V and 3 bases at J, with 8 bases in the middle. The germline gives CDR1 GTSNPN, CDR2 SVGIG (reference sequence). This CDR3 is 13 amino acids long. CDR3 residues: CAWSHFDTGELFF. DNA for the CDR3: TGTGCCTGGAGCCATTTTGACACCGGGGAGCTGTTTTTT.

The rearrangement links TRBV30 to TRBJ1-1; the D is unclear. This CDR3 spans 15 amino acids. Germline CDR1 GTSNPN, CDR2 SVGIG (reference sequence). V lost 1 base and J 0 bases, leaving 12 bases between the germline ends. The CDR3, as DNA: TGTGCCTGGAGTGGCGGGTCAAGTATGAACACTGAAGCTTTCTTT. It specifies CAWSGGSSMNTEAFF.

The chain uses TRBV4-3 and TRBJ2-1, with D unclear. Germline V gene lookup returns CDR1 LGHNA and CDR2 YSLEER. This CDR3 has 16 residues. Between the trimmed V and J ends, which lost 0 bases and 7 bases, there was a span of 16 bases. In nucleotides, the CDR3 is TGCGCCAGCAGCCAAGAGAGACTTTCCCGTGGAAATGAGCAGTTCTTC. Translating it yields CASSQERLSRGNEQFF.

The chain employs TRBV7-2 and TRBJ1-1, with no clear D. CDR1 is SGHTA and CDR2 is FQGNSA in the germline V gene. V lost 2 bases to trimming and J lost 2 bases, with 12 bases between them. The CDR3 is 15 amino acids. The CDR3 bases are TGTGCCAGCAGCTTACGAAGGAGCGGAAACACTGAAGCTTTCTTT. Translated: CASSLRRSGNTEAFF.

The chain has TRBV3-1 (or the pseudogene TRBV3-2) and TRBJ2-5; perhaps TRBD2 as D (6 bases). V dropped 2 bases and J dropped 4 bases, with 11 bases sitting between them. The CDR3 totals 14 residues. Germline V lookup: CDR1 LGHDT, CDR2 YNNKEL (reference sequence). DNA for the CDR3: TGTGCCAGCAGCCAACTGGGGGGTACAGAGACCCAGTACTTC. Translation gives CASSQLGGTETQYF.

The chain links TRBV29-1 to TRBJ1-3; maybe TRBD1 (6 bases). The germline V gene has CDR1 SQVTM and CDR2 ANQGSEA. The CDR3 sequence is 14 residues long. The V gene lost 8 bases and the J gene lost 0 bases, with 14 bases spanning the gap. The CDR3 loop reads CSTLGDNSGNTIYF. The CDR3, as DNA: TGCAGCACGTTAGGGGACAACTCTGGAAACACCATATATTTT.

The chain links TRBV3-1 (or the pseudogene TRBV3-2) to TRBJ2-5; 10 positions agree with TRBD2. Trimming removed 4 bases from V and 1 base from J; junction bases left unmatched: 12. Per the germline V gene, CDR1 is LGHDT and CDR2 is YNNKEL (reference sequence). The CDR3 has 18 amino acids. CDR3 coding DNA: TGTGCCAGCAGCCCCCCTAGCGGGGGCCCGGGAGCCCAAGAGACCCAGTACTTC. Translation: CASSPPSGGPGAQETQYF.

J is TRBJ1-6 and V is TRBV6-1; 7 bases are a match to TRBD1. The CDR3 is made up of 16 amino acids. V trimming: 4 bases; J trimming: 4 bases; junction bases outside the gene matches: 7. Germline CDR1 MNHNS, CDR2 SASEGT. CDR3 region: CASSVGTDPYNSPLHF. Here the CDR3 DNA reads TGTGCCAGCAGTGTTGGGACAGACCCTTATAATTCACCCCTCCACTTT.

V is TRBV18 and J is TRBJ1-4; TRBD1 aligns across 7 bases. The CDR3 has 15 residues. Per germline, CDR1 KGHSH and CDR2 LQKENI. The ends lost 2 bases at V and 6 bases at J; junction bases unmatched: 6. The CDR3 DNA sequence: TGTGCCAGCTCACCAAGACAGGGTTCGGATGAAAAACTGTTTTTT. As protein: CASSPRQGSDEKLFF.

V and J are TRBV4-3 and TRBJ2-1; 8 nucleotides match TRBD2. With V trimmed by 4 bases and J by 5 bases, 13 bases remained unmatched. There are 17 residues in the CDR3. CDR1 is LGHNA, CDR2 YSLEER, per germline. CDR3 nucleotide sequence: TGCGCCAGCAGCCCAGAGAGGGGCACTAGCGGTCACAATGAGCAGTTCTTC. It specifies CASSPERGTSGHNEQFF.

The chain combines TRBV25-1 with TRBJ1-6; possible D gene TRBD1, 5 bases. Germline V gene sequence: CDR1 MGHDK, CDR2 SYGVNS. The CDR3 runs to 13 residues. The V and J ends lost 3 bases and 6 bases respectively, with 6 bases between them. CDR3 in amino acids: CASSDRANSPLHF. DNA of the CDR3: TGTGCCAGCAGTGACAGGGCTAATTCACCCCTCCACTTT. Drawing the rest from reference TRBV25-1 and TRBJ1-6, the complete variable domain is EADIYQTPRYLVIGTGKKITLECSQTMGHDKMYWYQQDPGMELHLIHYSYGVNSTEKGDLSSESTVSRIRTEHFPLTLESARPSHTSQYLCASSDRANSPLHFGNGTRLTVT.

The J gene is TRBJ1-4, the V gene TRBV3-1 (or the pseudogene TRBV3-2), with TRBD1 identical over 10 bases. The germline V gene encodes CDR1 LGHDT and CDR2 YNNKEL (reference sequence). The CDR3 is 22 amino acids. V shed 0 bases, J shed 0 bases, and the junction held 16 bases outside the gene matches. The CDR3 DNA reads TGTGCCAGCAGCCAAGATGGGACAGGGGCCACGAAAAACTCTGCAACTAATGAAAAACTGTTTTTT. This translates into CASSQDGTGATKNSATNEKLFF.

The sample holds one count of this clone. The chain joins TRBV19 to TRBJ2-1; D is perhaps TRBD2 (6 bases). V was pared by 3 bases and J by 7 bases, with 13 bases between. The CDR3 loop spans 14 amino acids. The germline gives CDR1 LNHDA, CDR2 SQIVND (reference sequence). CDR3 protein: CASSILAAGNEQFF. For the CDR3, the DNA is TGTGCCAGTAGTATTTTAGCGGCGGGGAATGAGCAGTTCTTC. Looking up the rest from reference TRBV19 and TRBJ2-1 gives the full variable domain: DGGITQSPKYLFRKEGQNVTLSCEQNLNHDAMYWYRQDPGQGLRLIYYSQIVNDFQKGDIAEGYSVSREKKESFPLTVTSAQKNPTAFYLCASSILAAGNEQFFGPGTRLTVL.

The chain employs TRBV27 and TRBJ2-3, with D uncertain. The length of the CDR3 is 15 residues. The germline gives CDR1 MNHEY, CDR2 SMNVEV (reference sequence). V dropped 7 bases and J dropped 2 bases, with 16 bases sitting between them. CDR3 loop: CASKNDLRPTDTQYF. In nucleotides, the CDR3 is TGTGCCAGCAAAAACGACCTCAGGCCCACAGATACGCAGTATTTT.

This rearrangement joins TRBV4-1 to TRBJ1-5; tentative D call: TRBD1 (5 bases). This CDR3 is 15 amino acids long. Trimming stripped 0 bases from V and 5 bases from J, with 11 bases between. Germline CDR1 is MGHRA and CDR2 is YSYEKL. This CDR3 reads CASSQDRETDQPQHF. The CDR3 DNA is TGCGCCAGCAGCCAAGATCGGGAGACAGATCAGCCCCAGCATTTT.

The chain joins TRBV7-9 to TRBJ2-5, with 11 bases that match TRBD1. Losses at the gene ends were 5 bases for V and 4 bases for J; bases not matched to a gene: 9. Germline values: CDR1 SEHNR, CDR2 FQNEAQ (reference sequence). The CDR3 is 16 residues long. CDR3 sequence: CASSAGDRGIRETQYF. CDR3 bases: TGTGCCAGCAGCGCCGGGGACAGGGGGATCAGAGAGACCCAGTACTTC. Full variable domain (remainder filled in from reference TRBV7-9 and TRBJ2-5): DTGVSQNPRHKITKRGQNVTFRCDPISEHNRLYWYRQTLGQGPEFLTYFQNEAQLEKSRLLSDRFSAERPKGSFSTLEIQRTEQGDSAMYLCASSAGDRGIRETQYFGPGTRLLVL.

CDR3 in amino acids: CASSPLGSADTQYF. The CDR3 DNA follows: TGTGCCAGCAGCCCACTAGGCAGCGCAGATACGCAGTATTTT. V usage is TRBV7-2 and J usage is TRBJ2-3, with D perhaps TRBD2 (5 bases). This CDR3 has 14 amino acids. Germline CDR1 is SGHTA and CDR2 is FQGNSA. The germline V and J ends were trimmed by 5 bases and 4 bases, with 13 bases remaining between them.

This rearrangement joins TRBV12-3 or TRBV12-4 to TRBJ1-2; weak D call: TRBD1 (5 bases). Trimming took off 1 base at V and 8 bases at J, with 11 bases between the two ends. The CDR3 sequence is 13 residues long. The CDR3 region is CASSLVQAYGYTF. The DNA of the CDR3 is TGTGCCAGCAGTTTAGTACAGGCTTACGGCTACACCTTC.

This sequence joins TRBV2 and TRBJ1-5; 9 bases map to TRBD1. V lost 6 bases and J lost 5; bases outside the gene matches: 5. The germline CDR1 and CDR2 sequences are SNHLY and FYNNEI. CDR3 length equals 14 residues. CDR3 coding DNA: TGTGCCAGCAGCGGGGACAGGGAAGATCAGCCCCAGCATTTT. It specifies CASSGDREDQPQHF.

The rearrangement links TRBV7-2 to TRBJ1-3; 8 bases line up with TRBD1. Germline CDR1 is SGHTA and CDR2 is FQGNSA. The CDR3 is 16 amino acids. The V and J ends lost 1 base and 4 bases, in that order; junction bases with no gene match: 6. The CDR3 DNA is TGTGCCAGCAGCTTAGTGGACAGGGTAGACGGAAACACCATATATTTT. It yields the protein CASSLVDRVDGNTIYF. Supplemented by reference TRBV7-2 and TRBJ1-3, the full variable domain reads GAGVSQSPSNKVTEKGKDVELRCDPISGHTALYWYRQSLGQGLEFLIYFQGNSAPDKSGLPSDRFSAERTGGSVSTLTIQRTQQEDSAVYLCASSLVDRVDGNTIYFGEGSWLTVV.

V and J are TRBV27 and TRBJ1-1; maybe TRBD1 (5 bases). Trimming removed 6 bases from V and 0 bases from J, with 14 bases in between. This CDR3 comprises 15 residues. CDR1 MNHEY and CDR2 SMNVEV come from the germline V gene (reference sequence). CDR3 in amino acids: CASRPRGYMNTEAFF. The CDR3 nucleotides are TGTGCCAGCAGACCCCGGGGGTACATGAACACTGAAGCTTTCTTT.

This chain connects TRBV15 to TRBJ2-1, with TRBD2 matching 7 bases. This CDR3 is built from 16 residues. V lost 0 bases and J lost 4; bases outside the gene matches: 6. CDR1 is LNHNV and CDR2 is YYDKDF in the germline V gene (reference sequence). As DNA, the CDR3 is TGTGCCACCAGCAGAGAAAGACTAGCTGGTTACAATGAGCAGTTCTTC. Its translation is CATSRERLAGYNEQFF.